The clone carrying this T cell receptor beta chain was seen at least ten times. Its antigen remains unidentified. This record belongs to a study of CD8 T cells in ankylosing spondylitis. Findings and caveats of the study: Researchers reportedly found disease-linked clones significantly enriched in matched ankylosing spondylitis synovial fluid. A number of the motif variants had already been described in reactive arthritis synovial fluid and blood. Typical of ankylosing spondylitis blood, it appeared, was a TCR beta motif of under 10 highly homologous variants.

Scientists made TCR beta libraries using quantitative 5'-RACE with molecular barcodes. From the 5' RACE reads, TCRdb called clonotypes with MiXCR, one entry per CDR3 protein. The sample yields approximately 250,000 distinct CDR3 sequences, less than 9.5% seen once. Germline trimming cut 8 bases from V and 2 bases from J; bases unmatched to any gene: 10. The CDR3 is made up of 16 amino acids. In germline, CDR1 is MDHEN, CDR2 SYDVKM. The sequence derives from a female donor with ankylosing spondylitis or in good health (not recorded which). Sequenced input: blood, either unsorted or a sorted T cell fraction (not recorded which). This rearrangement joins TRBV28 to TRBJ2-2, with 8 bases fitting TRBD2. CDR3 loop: CASVRRGVRNTGELFF. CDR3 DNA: TGTGCCAGCGTCCGGCGGGGGGTCCGAAACACCGGGGAGCTGTTTTTT.